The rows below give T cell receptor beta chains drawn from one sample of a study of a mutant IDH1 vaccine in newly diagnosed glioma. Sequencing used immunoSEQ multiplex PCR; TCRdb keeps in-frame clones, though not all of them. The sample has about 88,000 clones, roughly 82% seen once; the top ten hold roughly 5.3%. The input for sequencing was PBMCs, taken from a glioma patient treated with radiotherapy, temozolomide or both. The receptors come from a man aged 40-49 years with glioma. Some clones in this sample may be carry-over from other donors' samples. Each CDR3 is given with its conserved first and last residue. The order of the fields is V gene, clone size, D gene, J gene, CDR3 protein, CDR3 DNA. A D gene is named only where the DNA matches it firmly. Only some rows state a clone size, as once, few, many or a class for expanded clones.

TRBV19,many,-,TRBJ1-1,CASQSGRGQLNTEAFF,TGTGCCAGCCAATCTGGGCGCGGACAACTCAACACTGAAGCTTTCTTT
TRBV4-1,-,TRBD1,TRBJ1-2,CASSPGGVNYGYTF,TGCGCCAGCAGCCCAGGGGGAGTAAACTATGGCTACACCTTC
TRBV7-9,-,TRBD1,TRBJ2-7,CASSTGTGGYEQYF,TGTGCCAGCAGCACCGGGACAGGGGGCTACGAGCAGTACTTC
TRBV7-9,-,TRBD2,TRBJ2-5,CASSSRTMGGETQYF,TGTGCCAGCAGCTCCCGGACTATGGGGGGGGAGACCCAGTACTTC
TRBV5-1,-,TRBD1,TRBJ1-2,CASSVGQGAFGYTF,TGCGCCAGCAGCGTTGGACAGGGGGCGTTTGGCTACACCTTC
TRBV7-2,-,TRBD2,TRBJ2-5,CASSLTAGGLETQYF,TGTGCCAGCAGCTTAACGGCGGGGGGGCTGGAAACCCAGTACTTC
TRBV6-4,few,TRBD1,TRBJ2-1,CASSDSTGGYNEQFF,TGTGCCAGCAGTGACTCGACAGGGGGCTACAATGAGCAGTTCTTC
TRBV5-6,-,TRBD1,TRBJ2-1,CASSLGQGTGSYNEQFF,TGTGCCAGCAGCTTGGGACAGGGGACGGGTTCCTACAATGAGCAGTTCTTC
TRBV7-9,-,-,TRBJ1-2,CASSLDGVLVGYTF,TGTGCCAGCAGCTTGGACGGAGTTCTTGTTGGCTACACCTTC
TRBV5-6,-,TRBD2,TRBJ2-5,CASSLAWRGNQETQYF,TGTGCCAGCAGCTTGGCCTGGCGGGGGAACCAAGAGACCCAGTACTTC
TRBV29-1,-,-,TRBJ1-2,CSLGGDYGYTF,TGCAGCCTGGGAGGGGACTATGGCTACACCTTC
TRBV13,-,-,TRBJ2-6,CASSAGVFVSGAGANVLTF,TGTGCCAGCAGCGCCGGGGTTTTTGTGTCGGGGGCTGGGGCCAACGTCCTGACTTTC
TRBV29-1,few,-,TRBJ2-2,CSVAKINTGELFF,TGCAGCGTTGCTAAGATTAACACCGGGGAGCTGTTTTTT
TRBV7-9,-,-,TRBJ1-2,CASSLIGQASLYSF,TGTGCCAGCAGCTTAATCGGCCAGGCCTCCCTGTACTCCTTC
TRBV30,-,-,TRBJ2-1,CAWSGLANEQFF,TGTGCCTGGAGCGGGCTAGCCAATGAGCAGTTCTTC